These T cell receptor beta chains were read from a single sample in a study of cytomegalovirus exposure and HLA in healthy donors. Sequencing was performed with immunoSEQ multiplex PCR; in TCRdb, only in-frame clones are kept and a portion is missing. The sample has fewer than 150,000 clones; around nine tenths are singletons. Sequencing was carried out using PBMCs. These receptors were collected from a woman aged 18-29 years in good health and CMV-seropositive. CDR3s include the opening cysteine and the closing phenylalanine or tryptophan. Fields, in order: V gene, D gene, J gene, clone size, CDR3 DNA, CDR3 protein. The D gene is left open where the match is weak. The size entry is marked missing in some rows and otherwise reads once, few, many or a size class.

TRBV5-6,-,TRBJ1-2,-,TGTGCCAGCAGCTTGGCAGGGGTCCAGGCTAACACCTTC,CASSLAGVQANTF
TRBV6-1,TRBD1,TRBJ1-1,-,TGTGCCAGCAGTGCCTTGACAGGGGTGAAAGCTGCCGACACTGAAGCTTTCTTT,CASSALTGVKAADTEAFF
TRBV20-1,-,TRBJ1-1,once,TGCAGTGCCGCCGACTTCACTGAAGCTTTCTTT,CSAADFTEAFF
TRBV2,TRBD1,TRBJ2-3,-,TGTGCCAGCAATGGACAGGGGGTTCGCACAGATACGCAGTATTTT,CASNGQGVRTDTQYF
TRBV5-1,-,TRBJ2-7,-,TGCGCCAGCAAGATGGACAGATGGCTCGAGCAGTACTTC,CASKMDRWLEQYF
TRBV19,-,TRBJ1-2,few,TGTGCCAGTAGCGCCCACAGGGAGGGATATGGCTACACCTTC,CASSAHREGYGYTF
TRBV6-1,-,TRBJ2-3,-,TGTGCCAGCAGTGACAGGGGACCTCCTAGCACAGATACGCAGTATTTT,CASSDRGPPSTDTQYF
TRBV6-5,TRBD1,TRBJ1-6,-,TGTGCCAGCAGCGGCTCGGACAGGGTGGGTTCACCCCTCCACTTT,CASSGSDRVGSPLHF
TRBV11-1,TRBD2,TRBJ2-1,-,TGTGCCAGCAGCTTAGCTCCGGGACTACAGCAGTTCTTC,CASSLAPGLQQFF
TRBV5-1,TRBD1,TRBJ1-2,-,TGCGCCAGCAGCTTGGAAGTCGGGACAGGGGGAGATGGCTACACCTTC,CASSLEVGTGGDGYTF
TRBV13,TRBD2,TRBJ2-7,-,TGTGCCAGCAGCGAGACCACTAGCGGGAGTTCCTACGAGCAGTACTTC,CASSETTSGSSYEQYF
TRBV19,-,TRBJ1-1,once,TGTGCCAGTAGTACCGTAGCGGCGGGGGGTGCTGAAGCTTTCTTT,CASSTVAAGGAEAFF
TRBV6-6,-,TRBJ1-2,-,TGTGCCAGCAGTTACTCCAATGGGTTAGCCACCTTC,CASSYSNGLATF
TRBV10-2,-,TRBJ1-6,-,TGCGCCAGCAGTGTAGGGACAAGTAATTCACCCCTCCACTTT,CASSVGTSNSPLHF
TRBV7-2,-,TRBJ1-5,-,TGTGCCAGCAGCGGGGGGATCAATCAGCCCCAGCATTTT,CASSGGINQPQHF
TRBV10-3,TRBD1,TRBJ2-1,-,TGTGCCATCAGTGAGTCACAGGGGGCCTACAATGAGCAGTTCTTC,CAISESQGAYNEQFF